Shown below are 9 T cell receptor beta chains from a single sample sequenced in a study of blood T cell repertoires in COVID-19. TCRdb's table, derived via immunoSEQ multiplex PCR, lists solely in-frame clones and lacks some. The sample consists of 300,000 to 350,000 clones, roughly 85% of them appearing once. The sample comprised PBMCs or T cells enriched from blood (not recorded which). The receptors originated from a man between 25 and 39 years old who had recovered from COVID-19.

The CDR3 protein is CASSYHGQDFQPQHF. CDR3 in DNA: TGTGCCAGCAGTTACCACGGACAGGACTTTCAGCCCCAGCATTTT. The chain links TRBV6-5 to TRBJ1-5, with 7 bases matching TRBD1. Germline V CDR1 and CDR2: MNHEY, SVGAGI. V was clipped by 2 bases and J by 6 bases; unmatched bases: 7. This CDR3 is built from 15 residues.

The chain is built from TRBV10-3 and TRBJ1-1, with a tentative D call TRBD1 (6 bases). The germline CDR1 and CDR2 sequences are ENHRY and SYGVKD. Trimming pared 7 bases from V and 2 bases from J, leaving 11 bases between. The CDR3 loop spans 13 amino acids. The CDR3 DNA is TGTGCCATCACCCGGACAGAAAACACTGAAGCTTTCTTT. Translated, it gives CAITRTENTEAFF.

V usage is TRBV25-1 and J usage is TRBJ1-2; D not resolved. Germline assignment: CDR1 MGHDK and CDR2 SYGVNS. V was trimmed by 1 base and J by 4 bases, leaving 4 bases between them. The CDR3 covers 12 residues. CDR3 bases: TGTGCCAGCAGTGAATTCTCCTATGGCTACACCTTC. It specifies CASSEFSYGYTF.

The chain carries TRBV2 and TRBJ2-1, with 10 bases aligning to TRBD2. The ends lost 5 bases at V and 3 bases at J; junction bases unmatched: 1. CDR1 SNHLY and CDR2 FYNNEI come from the germline V gene. The length of the CDR3 is 14 residues. The CDR3 spells CASSRTSGYNEQFF. CDR3 sequence (DNA): TGTGCCAGCAGTCGGACTAGCGGCTACAATGAGCAGTTCTTC.

The genes are TRBV11-2 and TRBJ2-3, with a tentative D call TRBD2 (6 bases). This CDR3 has 14 residues. Looked up from germline, CDR1 is SGHAT and CDR2 is FQNNGV. V was shortened by 1 base and J by 1 base, with 6 bases between the two germline ends. The CDR3 DNA sequence: TGTGCCAGCAGCTTAGTAGCGGGCACAGATACGCAGTATTTT. Translating gives CASSLVAGTDTQYF.

The rearrangement uses TRBV3-1 (or the pseudogene TRBV3-2) and TRBJ1-3; the D gene is possibly TRBD1 (5 bases). Germline CDR1 reads LGHDT; CDR2 reads YNNKEL (reference sequence). CDR3 length: 16 residues. The V gene lost 2 bases and the J gene lost 0 bases, with 11 bases spanning the gap. The CDR3 protein is CASSQIGAFSGNTIYF. In DNA, the CDR3 is TGTGCCAGCAGCCAAATTGGGGCGTTCTCTGGAAACACCATATATTTT.

V and J are TRBV7-9 and TRBJ1-4, with TRBD1 identical over 9 bases. V lost 4 bases, J lost 8 bases, and 8 bases stayed unmatched. The CDR3 spans 15 residues. Germline loops: CDR1 SEHNR, CDR2 FQNEAQ (reference sequence). The DNA for the CDR3 is TGTGCCAGCAGCTCCAGGACAGGGGCGGGAGAAAAACTGTTTTTT. It encodes CASSSRTGAGEKLFF. Full variable domain (remainder filled in from reference TRBV7-9 and TRBJ1-4): DTGVSQNPRHKITKRGQNVTFRCDPISEHNRLYWYRQTLGQGPEFLTYFQNEAQLEKSRLLSDRFSAERPKGSFSTLEIQRTEQGDSAMYLCASSSRTGAGEKLFFGSGTQLSVL.

This clone was found once. This chain connects TRBV3-1 (or the pseudogene TRBV3-2) to TRBJ1-1; TRBD1 might be the D (5 bases). Trimming cost V 1 base and J 4 bases, with 7 bases left between them. Germline-derived CDR1 and CDR2 are LGHDT and YNNKEL (reference sequence). The CDR3 is 13 residues long. DNA for the CDR3: TGTGCCAGCAGCCAAGTCAGGGTCACTGAAGCTTTCTTT. It yields the protein CASSQVRVTEAFF.

The chain combines TRBV14 with TRBJ1-1; 7 bases fit TRBD1. The germline V gene has CDR1 SGHDN and CDR2 FVKESK. The CDR3 is 13 amino acids. The junction had 7 bases not matched to a gene; V was cut back by 7 bases and J by 5 bases. The DNA of the CDR3 is TGTGCCAGCACCCTCCAGGGGGGAACTGAAGCTTTCTTT. This translates into CASTLQGGTEAFF.